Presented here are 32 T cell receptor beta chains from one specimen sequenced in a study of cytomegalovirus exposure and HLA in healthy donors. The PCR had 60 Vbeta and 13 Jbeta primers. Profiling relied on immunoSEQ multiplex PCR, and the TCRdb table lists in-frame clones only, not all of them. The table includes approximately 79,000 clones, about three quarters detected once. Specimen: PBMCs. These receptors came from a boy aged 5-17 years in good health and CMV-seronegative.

In DNA, the CDR3 is TGTGCCAGCAAGGGGGTTTCCTACGAGCAGTACTTC. It encodes CASKGVSYEQYF. The chain joins TRBV25-1 to TRBJ2-7, with D perhaps matching TRBD1 (6 bases). Trimming pared 7 bases from V and 1 base from J, leaving 8 bases between. The CDR3 consists of 12 residues. Germline-derived CDR1 and CDR2 are MGHDK and SYGVNS.

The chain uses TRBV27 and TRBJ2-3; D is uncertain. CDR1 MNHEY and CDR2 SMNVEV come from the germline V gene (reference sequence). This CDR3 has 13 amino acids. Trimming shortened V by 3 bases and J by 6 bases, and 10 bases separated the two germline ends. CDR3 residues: CASSLSASDTQYF. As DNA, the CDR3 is TGTGCCAGCAGTTTGAGCGCTTCCGATACGCAGTATTTT.

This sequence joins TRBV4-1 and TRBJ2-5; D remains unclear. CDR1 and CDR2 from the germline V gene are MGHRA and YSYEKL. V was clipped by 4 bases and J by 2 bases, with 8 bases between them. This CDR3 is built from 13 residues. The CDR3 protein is CASSRSSQETQYF. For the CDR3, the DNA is TGCGCCAGCAGCCGTAGCTCACAAGAGACCCAGTACTTC.

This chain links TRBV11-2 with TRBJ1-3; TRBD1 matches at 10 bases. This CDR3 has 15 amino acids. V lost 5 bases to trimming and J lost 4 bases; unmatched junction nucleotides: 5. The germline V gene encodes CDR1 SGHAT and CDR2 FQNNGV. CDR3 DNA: TGTGCCAGCAGCGGGGACAGGGGTTTCGGAAACACCATATATTTT. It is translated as CASSGDRGFGNTIYF.

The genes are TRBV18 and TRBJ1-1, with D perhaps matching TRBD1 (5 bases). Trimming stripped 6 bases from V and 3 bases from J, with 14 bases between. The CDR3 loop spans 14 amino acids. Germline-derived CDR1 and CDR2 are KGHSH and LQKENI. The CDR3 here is CASSLQGRDTEAFF. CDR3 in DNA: TGTGCCAGCTCGCTCCAGGGTCGTGACACTGAAGCTTTCTTT.

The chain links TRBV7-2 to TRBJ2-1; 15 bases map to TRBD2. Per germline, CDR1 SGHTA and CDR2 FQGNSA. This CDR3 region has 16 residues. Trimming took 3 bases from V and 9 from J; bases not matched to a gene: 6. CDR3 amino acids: CASSFGLAGGPGEQFF. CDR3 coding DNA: TGTGCCAGCAGCTTCGGACTAGCGGGAGGGCCAGGTGAGCAGTTCTTC.

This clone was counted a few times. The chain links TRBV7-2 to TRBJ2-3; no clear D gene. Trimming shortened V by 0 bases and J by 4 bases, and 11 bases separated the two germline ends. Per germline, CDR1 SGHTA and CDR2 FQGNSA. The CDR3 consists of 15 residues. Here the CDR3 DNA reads TGTGCCAGCAGCTTAGCGTTTGGCAGCGCAGATACGCAGTATTTT. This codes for CASSLAFGSADTQYF.

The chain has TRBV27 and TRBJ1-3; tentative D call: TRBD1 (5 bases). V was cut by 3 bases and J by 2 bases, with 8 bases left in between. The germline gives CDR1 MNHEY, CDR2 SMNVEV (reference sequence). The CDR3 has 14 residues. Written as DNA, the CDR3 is TGTGCCAGCAGTTTGACAGTGACTGGAAACACCATATATTTT. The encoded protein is CASSLTVTGNTIYF.

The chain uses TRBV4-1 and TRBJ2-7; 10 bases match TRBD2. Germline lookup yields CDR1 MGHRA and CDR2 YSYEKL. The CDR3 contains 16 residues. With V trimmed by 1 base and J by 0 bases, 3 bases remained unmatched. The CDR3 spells CASSQVLAGDSYEQYF. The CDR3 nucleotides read TGCGCCAGCAGCCAAGTCCTAGCGGGGGACTCCTACGAGCAGTACTTC.

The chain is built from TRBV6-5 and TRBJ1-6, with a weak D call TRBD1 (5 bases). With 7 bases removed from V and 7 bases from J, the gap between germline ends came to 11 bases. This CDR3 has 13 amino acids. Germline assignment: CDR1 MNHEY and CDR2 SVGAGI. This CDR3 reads CASMWTPNSPLHF. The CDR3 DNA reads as TGTGCCAGCATGTGGACACCGAATTCACCCCTCCACTTT.

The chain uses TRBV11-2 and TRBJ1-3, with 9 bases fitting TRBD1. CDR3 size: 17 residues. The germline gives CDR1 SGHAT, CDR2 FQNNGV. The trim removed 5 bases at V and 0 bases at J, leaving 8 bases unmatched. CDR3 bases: TGTGCCAGCAGCCGTACCGGGACAGGGAGCTCTGGAAACACCATATATTTT. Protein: CASSRTGTGSSGNTIYF.

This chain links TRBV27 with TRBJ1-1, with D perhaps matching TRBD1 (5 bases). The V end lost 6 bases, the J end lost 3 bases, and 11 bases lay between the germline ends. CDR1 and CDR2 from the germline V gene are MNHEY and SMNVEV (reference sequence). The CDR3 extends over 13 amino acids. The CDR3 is CASRMRQYTEAFF. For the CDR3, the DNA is TGTGCCAGCAGGATGAGACAGTACACTGAAGCTTTCTTT.

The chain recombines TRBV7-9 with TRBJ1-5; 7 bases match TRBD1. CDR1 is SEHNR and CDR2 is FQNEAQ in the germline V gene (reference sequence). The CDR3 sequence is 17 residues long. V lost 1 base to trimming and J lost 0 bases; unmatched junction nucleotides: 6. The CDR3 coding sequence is TGTGCCAGCAGCTTAGGAGAGGGGGCGAGTAGCAATCAGCCCCAGCATTTT. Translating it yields CASSLGEGASSNQPQHF.

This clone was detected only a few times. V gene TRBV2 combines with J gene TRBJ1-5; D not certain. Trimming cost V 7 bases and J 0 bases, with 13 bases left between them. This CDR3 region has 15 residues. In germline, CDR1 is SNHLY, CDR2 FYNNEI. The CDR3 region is CASTPRLLSNQPQHF. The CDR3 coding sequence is TGTGCCAGCACTCCCAGACTCCTTAGCAATCAGCCCCAGCATTTT.

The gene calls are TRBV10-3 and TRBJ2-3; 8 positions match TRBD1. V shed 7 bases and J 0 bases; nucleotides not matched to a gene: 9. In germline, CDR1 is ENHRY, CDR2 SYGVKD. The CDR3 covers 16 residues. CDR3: CAINSRDRLSTDTQYF. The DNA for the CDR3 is TGTGCCATCAATAGCCGGGACAGGCTAAGCACAGATACGCAGTATTTT.

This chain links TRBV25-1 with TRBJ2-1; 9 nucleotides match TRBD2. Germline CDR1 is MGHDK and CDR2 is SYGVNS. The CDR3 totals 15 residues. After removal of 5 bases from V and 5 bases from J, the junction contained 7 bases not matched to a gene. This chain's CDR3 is CASSKTSGYHNEQFF. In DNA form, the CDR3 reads TGTGCCAGCAGTAAGACTAGCGGTTATCACAATGAGCAGTTCTTC.

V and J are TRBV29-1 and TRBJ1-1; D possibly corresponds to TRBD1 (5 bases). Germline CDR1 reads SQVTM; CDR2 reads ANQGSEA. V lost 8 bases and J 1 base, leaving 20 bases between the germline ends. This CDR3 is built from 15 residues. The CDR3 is CSYSEGARTNTEAFF. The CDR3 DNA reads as TGCAGCTATTCCGAAGGGGCACGAACGAACACTGAAGCTTTCTTT.

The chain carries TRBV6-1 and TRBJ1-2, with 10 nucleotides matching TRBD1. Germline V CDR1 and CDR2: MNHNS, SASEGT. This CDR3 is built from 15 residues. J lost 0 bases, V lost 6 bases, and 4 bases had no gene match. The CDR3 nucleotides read TGTGCCAGCAGCGCCGGGACAGGGGCTAACTATGGCTACACCTTC. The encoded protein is CASSAGTGANYGYTF.

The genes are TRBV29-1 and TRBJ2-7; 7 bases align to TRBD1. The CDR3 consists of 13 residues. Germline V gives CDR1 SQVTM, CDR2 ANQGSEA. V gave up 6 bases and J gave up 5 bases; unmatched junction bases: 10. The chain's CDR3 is CSVPGQRVDEQYF. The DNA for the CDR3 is TGCAGCGTCCCGGGACAGAGGGTAGACGAGCAGTACTTC.

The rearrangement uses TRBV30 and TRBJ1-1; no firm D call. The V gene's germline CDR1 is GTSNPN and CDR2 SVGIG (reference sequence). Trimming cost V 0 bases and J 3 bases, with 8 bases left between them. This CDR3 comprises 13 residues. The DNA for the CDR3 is TGTGCCTGGAGTGTGCGGAGGGACACTGAAGCTTTCTTT. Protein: CAWSVRRDTEAFF. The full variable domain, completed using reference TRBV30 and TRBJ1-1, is SQTIHQWPATLVQPVGSPLSLECTVEGTSNPNLYWYRQAAGRGLQLLFYSVGIGQISSEVPQNLSASRPQDRQFILSSKKLLLSDSGFYLCAWSVRRDTEAFFGQGTRLTVV.

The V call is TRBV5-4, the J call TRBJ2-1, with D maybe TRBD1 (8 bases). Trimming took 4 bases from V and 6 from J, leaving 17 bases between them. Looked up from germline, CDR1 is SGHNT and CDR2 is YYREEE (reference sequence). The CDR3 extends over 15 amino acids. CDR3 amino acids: CASSDSGTGSNEQFF. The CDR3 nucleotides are TGTGCCAGCAGCGACAGCGGGACAGGTTCCAATGAGCAGTTCTTC.

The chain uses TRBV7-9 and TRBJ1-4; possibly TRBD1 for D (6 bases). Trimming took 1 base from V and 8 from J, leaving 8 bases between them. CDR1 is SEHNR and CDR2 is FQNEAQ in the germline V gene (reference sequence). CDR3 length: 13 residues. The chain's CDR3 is CASSLDREEKLFF. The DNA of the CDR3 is TGTGCCAGCAGCTTAGACAGGGAGGAAAAACTGTTTTTT. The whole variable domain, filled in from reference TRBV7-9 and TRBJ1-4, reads DTGVSQNPRHKITKRGQNVTFRCDPISEHNRLYWYRQTLGQGPEFLTYFQNEAQLEKSRLLSDRFSAERPKGSFSTLEIQRTEQGDSAMYLCASSLDREEKLFFGSGTQLSVL.

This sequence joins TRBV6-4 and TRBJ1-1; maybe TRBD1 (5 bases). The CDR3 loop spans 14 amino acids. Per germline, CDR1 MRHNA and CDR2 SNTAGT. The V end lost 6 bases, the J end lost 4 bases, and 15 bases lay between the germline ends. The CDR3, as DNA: TGTGCCAGCAGCCCCGGGGGGGTAGGCACTGAAGCTTTCTTT. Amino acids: CASSPGGVGTEAFF.

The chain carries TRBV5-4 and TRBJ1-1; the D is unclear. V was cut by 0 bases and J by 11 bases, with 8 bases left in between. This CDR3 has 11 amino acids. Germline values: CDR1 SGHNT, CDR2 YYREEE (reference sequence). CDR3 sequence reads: CASSLAGRAFF. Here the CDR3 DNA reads TGTGCCAGCAGCTTGGCCGGGAGGGCTTTCTTT. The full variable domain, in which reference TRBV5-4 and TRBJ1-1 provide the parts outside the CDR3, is ETGVTQSPTHLIKTRGQQVTLRCSSQSGHNTVSWYQQALGQGPQFIFQYYREEENGRGNFPPRFSGLQFPNYSSELNVNALELDDSALYLCASSLAGRAFFGQGTRLTVV.

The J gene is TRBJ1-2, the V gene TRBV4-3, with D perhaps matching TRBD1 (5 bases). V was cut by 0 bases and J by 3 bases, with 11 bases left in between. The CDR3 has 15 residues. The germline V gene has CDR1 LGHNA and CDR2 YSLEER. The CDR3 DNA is TGCGCCAGCAGCCAAGATGCGGGGGTTTACTATGGCTACACCTTC. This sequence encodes CASSQDAGVYYGYTF.

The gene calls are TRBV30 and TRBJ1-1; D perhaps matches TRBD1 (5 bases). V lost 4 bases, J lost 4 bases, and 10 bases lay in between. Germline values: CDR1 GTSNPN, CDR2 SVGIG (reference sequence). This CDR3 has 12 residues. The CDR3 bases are TGTGCCTGGAACTACGGGGGCACTGAAGCTTTCTTT. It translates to CAWNYGGTEAFF. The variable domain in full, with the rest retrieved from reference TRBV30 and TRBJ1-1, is SQTIHQWPATLVQPVGSPLSLECTVEGTSNPNLYWYRQAAGRGLQLLFYSVGIGQISSEVPQNLSASRPQDRQFILSSKKLLLSDSGFYLCAWNYGGTEAFFGQGTRLTVV.

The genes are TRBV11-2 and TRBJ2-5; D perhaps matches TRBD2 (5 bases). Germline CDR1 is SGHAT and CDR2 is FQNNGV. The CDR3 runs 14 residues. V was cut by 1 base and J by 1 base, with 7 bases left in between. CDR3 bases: TGTGCCAGCAGCTTAGTGGGGAGCCAAGAGACCCAGTACTTC. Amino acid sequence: CASSLVGSQETQYF.

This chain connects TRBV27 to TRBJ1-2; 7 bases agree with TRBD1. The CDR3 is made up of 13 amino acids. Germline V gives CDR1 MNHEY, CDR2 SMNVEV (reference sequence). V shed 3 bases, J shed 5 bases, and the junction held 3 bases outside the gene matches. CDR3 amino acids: CASSFSGGYGYTF. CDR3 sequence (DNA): TGTGCCAGCAGTTTCTCAGGGGGATATGGCTACACCTTC.

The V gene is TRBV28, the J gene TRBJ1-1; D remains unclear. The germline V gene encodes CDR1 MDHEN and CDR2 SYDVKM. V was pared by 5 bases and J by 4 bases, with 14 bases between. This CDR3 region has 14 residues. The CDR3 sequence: CASSTGFTGTEAFF. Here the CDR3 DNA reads TGTGCCAGCAGTACGGGTTTTACGGGCACTGAAGCTTTCTTT.

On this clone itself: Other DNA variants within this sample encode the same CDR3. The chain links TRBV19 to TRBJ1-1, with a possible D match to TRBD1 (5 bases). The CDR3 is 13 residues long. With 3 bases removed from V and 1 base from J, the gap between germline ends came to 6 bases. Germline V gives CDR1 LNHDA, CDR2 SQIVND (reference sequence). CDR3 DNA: TGTGCCAGTAGTATGGGGGGGAACACTGAAGCTTTCTTT. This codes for CASSMGGNTEAFF.

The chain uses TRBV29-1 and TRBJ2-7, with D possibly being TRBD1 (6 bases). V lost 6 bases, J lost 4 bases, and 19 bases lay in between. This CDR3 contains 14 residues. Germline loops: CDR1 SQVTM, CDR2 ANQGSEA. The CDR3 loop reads CSVALLKQGYEQYF. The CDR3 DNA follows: TGCAGCGTGGCACTCCTTAAACAGGGATACGAGCAGTACTTC.

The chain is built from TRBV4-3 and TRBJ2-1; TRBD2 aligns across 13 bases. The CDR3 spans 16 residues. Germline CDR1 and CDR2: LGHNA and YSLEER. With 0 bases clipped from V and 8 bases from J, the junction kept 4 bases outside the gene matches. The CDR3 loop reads CASSQELAGGIDEQFF. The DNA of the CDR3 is TGCGCCAGCAGCCAAGAACTAGCGGGAGGGATCGATGAGCAGTTCTTC.